Described below is a single T cell receptor beta chain sequence and its context. The data originate from a study of OX40 agonist ivuxolimab in advanced cancers. The overall study: A male proportion of approximately 80% was recorded, with mean age approximately 57 years and range 23 to 79.

TCRdb keeps only in-frame clones here, not all; method: immunoSEQ multiplex PCR. Altogether around 37,000 clones are present, around 81% being singletons, with the ten largest covering around 20%. The V gene lost 3 bases and the J gene lost 4 bases, with 13 bases spanning the gap. CDR1 is GTSNPN and CDR2 is SVGIG in the germline V gene (reference sequence). The CDR3 length is 15 residues. The rearrangement uses TRBV30 and TRBJ2-6; maybe TRBD2 (7 bases). This TCR derives from an adult with an advanced solid tumor such as melanoma, head and neck, liver or kidney cancer. The sample was CD4+ or CD8+ T cells sorted from blood, taken in a trial of the OX40 agonist ivuxolimab. The CDR3 sequence is CAWSRGAGGANVLTF. CDR3 coding DNA: TGTGCCTGGAGCCGGGGGGCGGGAGGGGCCAACGTCCTGACTTTC.